The entry that follows covers one T cell receptor beta chain sequence. The sample comes from a study of shared clonotypes between healthy human individuals. The repertoire was sequenced with immunoSEQ multiplex PCR; TCRdb's copy has only in-frame clones and lacks some. The sample yields about 500,000 clones, about 74% seen once. The V gene's germline CDR1 is KGHSH and CDR2 LQKENI. This CDR3 is 16 amino acids long. J was trimmed by 0 bases and V by 4 bases; bases with no gene match: 3. The chain employs TRBV18 and TRBJ2-1, with 10 positions matching TRBD1. The clonotype was recovered from a woman in her forties in good health. Some clones in this sample may be carry-over from other donors' samples. Material for sequencing was PBMCs. CDR3 coding DNA: TGTGCCAGCTCACTGGACAGGGGGGACTCCTACAATGAGCAGTTCTTC. Translation gives CASSLDRGDSYNEQFF.